The 20 T cell receptor beta chains listed next were all sequenced from one sample in a study of T cell changes during pregnancy in multiple sclerosis (dated by TCRdb to the late 2010s). Library preparation was by the immunoSEQ multiplex PCR assay. As stored in TCRdb, this immuneACCESS dataset retains in-frame rearrangements with V and J assigned. A fraction of the clones does not appear; measured against another copy, unresolved V genes explain less than half of the discrepancy, and the remainder lacks a known reason. The table for this sample lists about 47,000 clones; roughly 93% of them were counted only once. 1.5% to 2% of the sample lies in the top ten. This specimen consisted of peripheral blood, obtained in the second trimester of pregnancy. The receptor set was obtained from a female donor with multiple sclerosis, enrolled in a pregnancy study.

This chain uses TRBV29-1 with TRBJ1-3; D gene ambiguous. Trimming removed 0 bases from V and 1 base from J, with 4 bases in between. This CDR3 comprises 13 residues. Germline V gives CDR1 SQVTM, CDR2 ANQGSEA. The CDR3 DNA reads as TGCAGCGTTGAAGAATCTTCTGGAAACACCATATATTTT. This sequence encodes CSVEESSGNTIYF.

A single count supports this clone. This rearrangement joins TRBV7-2 to TRBJ2-5, with 7 bases lining up with TRBD2. The CDR3 length is 15 residues. Germline lookup yields CDR1 SGHTA and CDR2 FQGNSA. The V segment lost 1 base and the J segment 2 bases; nucleotides outside the gene matches: 4. CDR3 loop: CASSLGGGSQETQYF. The CDR3 region has the DNA TGTGCCAGCAGCTTAGGTGGCGGGAGTCAAGAGACCCAGTACTTC.

The chain is built from TRBV9 and TRBJ2-1, with 8 bases aligning to TRBD2. Germline trimming cut 0 bases from V and 5 bases from J; bases unmatched to any gene: 7. The CDR3 is 16 residues long. Germline values: CDR1 SGDLS, CDR2 YYNGEE. In DNA, the CDR3 is TGTGCCAGCAGCGTAGATCAGCGGGAGTTCCACAATGAGCAGTTCTTC. This codes for CASSVDQREFHNEQFF.

The chain recombines TRBV18 with TRBJ1-1; TRBD1 aligns across 7 bases. Germline trimming cut 4 bases from V and 0 bases from J; bases unmatched to any gene: 8. CDR1 and CDR2 from the germline V gene are KGHSH and LQKENI. The CDR3 contains 16 residues. CDR3 in amino acids: CASSLRQGAMNTEAFF. CDR3 bases: TGTGCCAGCTCACTCCGACAGGGCGCTATGAACACTGAAGCTTTCTTT.

In nucleotides, the CDR3 is TGTGCCAGCAGTTTATCTCTTACAGGGGGCACTGAAGCTTTCTTT. The encoded protein is CASSLSLTGGTEAFF. The rearrangement links TRBV27 to TRBJ1-1, with 8 bases that match TRBD1. V lost 0 bases, J lost 4 bases, and 4 bases stayed unmatched. The CDR3 length is 15 residues. Germline V gene lookup returns CDR1 MNHEY and CDR2 SMNVEV (reference sequence).

V is TRBV2 and J is TRBJ2-1, with TRBD2 matching 13 bases. The V gene end was trimmed by 5 bases and the J gene end by 4 bases; junction bases not matched to a gene: 8. CDR1 is SNHLY and CDR2 is FYNNEI in the germline V gene. This CDR3 has 17 amino acids. The DNA for the CDR3 is TGTGCCAGCAGTTTTTCCGGACTAGCGGGAGTTTACAATGAGCAGTTCTTC. Protein: CASSFSGLAGVYNEQFF. The full variable domain, its missing parts supplied by reference TRBV2 and TRBJ2-1, is EPEVTQTPSHQVTQMGQEVILRCVPISNHLYFYWYRQILGQKVEFLVSFYNNEISEKSEIFDDQFSVERPDGSNFTLKIRSTKLEDSAMYFCASSFSGLAGVYNEQFFGPGTRLTVL.

Worth noting for this clone: Mismatch with germline at one junction end may stem from a read error. The CDR3, as DNA: TGTGCCAGCAGCCTAGCGGGAGAAATCGCCGGGGAGCTGTTTTTT. It encodes CASSLAGEIAGELFF. This chain joins TRBV7-6 and TRBJ2-2; TRBD2 agrees at 10 bases. This CDR3 comprises 15 residues. CDR1 SGHVS and CDR2 FNYEAQ come from the germline V gene.

This clone was observed a few times. The V call is TRBV5-1, the J call TRBJ2-5; possibly TRBD1 for D (6 bases). Per the germline V gene, CDR1 is SGHRS and CDR2 is YFSETQ. V gave up 5 bases and J gave up 3 bases, with 11 bases separating them. The CDR3 is 13 residues long. The CDR3 DNA follows: TGCGCCAGCAGACGGACAGCTGAAGAGACCCAGTACTTC. It specifies CASRRTAEETQYF.

The chain combines TRBV2 with TRBJ1-1, with D perhaps matching TRBD1 (6 bases). Germline loops: CDR1 SNHLY, CDR2 FYNNEI. Trimming took off 5 bases at V and 11 bases at J, with 12 bases between the two ends. This CDR3 is 11 amino acids long. The CDR3 spells CASSWDNWAFF. Here the CDR3 DNA reads TGTGCCAGCAGTTGGGACAACTGGGCTTTCTTT. Based on the CDR3 plus reference TRBV2 and TRBJ1-1, the full variable domain is EPEVTQTPSHQVTQMGQEVILRCVPISNHLYFYWYRQILGQKVEFLVSFYNNEISEKSEIFDDQFSVERPDGSNFTLKIRSTKLEDSAMYFCASSWDNWAFFGQGTRLTVV.

The chain recombines TRBV7-3 with TRBJ1-5; perhaps TRBD1 as D (6 bases). This CDR3 is built from 20 residues. Trimming took off 1 base at V and 0 bases at J, with 22 bases between the two ends. CDR1 is SGHTA and CDR2 is FQGTGA in the germline V gene. In DNA, the CDR3 is TGTGCCAGCAGCTTAATACTTTGTCGGACAGTCATTTATAGCAATCAGCCCCAGCATTTT. It specifies CASSLILCRTVIYSNQPQHF. The full variable domain, in which reference TRBV7-3 and TRBJ1-5 provide the parts outside the CDR3, is GAGVSQTPSNKVTEKGKYVELRCDPISGHTALYWYRQSLGQGPEFLIYFQGTGAADDSGLPNDRFFAVRPEGSVSTLKIQRTERGDSAVYLCASSLILCRTVIYSNQPQHFGDGTRLSIL.

CDR3 residues: CASSLKRGETQYF. The CDR3 nucleotides are TGTGCCAGCAGCTTAAAAAGGGGAGAGACCCAGTACTTC. The rearrangement joins TRBV7-3 to TRBJ2-5; D may be TRBD1 (5 bases). Germline V gene lookup returns CDR1 SGHTA and CDR2 FQGTGA. This CDR3 has 13 amino acids. Trimming removed 1 base from V and 4 bases from J, with 7 bases in between.

The chain carries TRBV4-3 and TRBJ2-7; D possibly corresponds to TRBD1 (5 bases). Trimming shortened V by 0 bases and J by 0 bases, and 6 bases separated the two germline ends. Germline lookup yields CDR1 LGHNA and CDR2 YSLEER. CDR3 size: 14 residues. CDR3 amino acids: CASSQEGASYEQYF. CDR3 in DNA: TGCGCCAGCAGCCAAGAAGGGGCCTCCTACGAGCAGTACTTC.

The rearrangement uses TRBV30 and TRBJ2-5, with a tentative D call TRBD2 (6 bases). Trimming pared 2 bases from V and 5 bases from J, leaving 9 bases between. This CDR3 region has 12 residues. In germline, CDR1 is GTSNPN, CDR2 SVGIG (reference sequence). The CDR3 spells CAWSTGSETQYF. CDR3 bases: TGTGCCTGGAGTACCGGGAGTGAGACCCAGTACTTC.

This clone was picked up one time. This chain joins TRBV5-1 and TRBJ1-5; no firm D call. Germline V gene data show CDR1 as SGHRS and CDR2 as YFSETQ. The CDR3 contains 15 residues. V lost 1 base and J lost 0, with 8 bases in between. The CDR3 DNA is TGCGCCAGCAGCTTGAGCGGGAATAGCAATCAGCCCCAGCATTTT. Translating it yields CASSLSGNSNQPQHF.

The CDR3 is CASSLGPPYEQYF. In DNA, the CDR3 is TGTGCCAGCAGCTTAGGTCCTCCCTACGAGCAGTACTTC. The V call is TRBV11-2, the J call TRBJ2-7; no firm D call. CDR1 is SGHAT and CDR2 is FQNNGV in the germline V gene. This CDR3 comprises 13 residues. V lost 1 base and J lost 2, with 6 bases in between.

V and J are TRBV7-2 and TRBJ2-2; D is unclear. CDR3 length equals 14 residues. Trimming removed 2 bases at V and 1 base at J, with 5 bases between. Germline CDR1 and CDR2: SGHTA and FQGNSA. The DNA of the CDR3 is TGTGCCAGCAGCTTATACTGGAACACCGGGGAGCTGTTTTTT. This gives the protein CASSLYWNTGELFF.

V is TRBV2 and J is TRBJ2-3; D possibly corresponds to TRBD1 (5 bases). The ends were cut back, 10 bases at V and 1 base at J, with 12 bases in the middle. CDR1 is SNHLY and CDR2 is FYNNEI in the germline V gene. The CDR3 runs to 13 residues. The CDR3 DNA reads as TGTGCCACCCAGGGATCCGGCACAGATACGCAGTATTTT. Translation: CATQGSGTDTQYF.

The chain combines TRBV12-2 with TRBJ2-5; TRBD2 reflects the table's D call only, with no check against the DNA. TRBV12-2 is labeled a pseudogene. This CDR3 spans 18 amino acids. This CDR3 is CASRLAWTSGVTQETQYF. As DNA, the CDR3 is TGTGCAAGTCGCTTAGCGTGGACTAGCGGGGTAACCCAAGAGACCCAGTACTTC.

The chain couples TRBV27 to TRBJ2-3; D is undetermined. In germline, CDR1 is MNHEY, CDR2 SMNVEV (reference sequence). The CDR3 spans 13 residues. V gave up 8 bases and J gave up 3 bases, with 12 bases separating them. CDR3 region: CASAIIRTDTQYF. CDR3 sequence (DNA): TGTGCCAGCGCCATCATCAGGACAGATACGCAGTATTTT.

The CDR3 spells CASSPTGTSGTDTQYF. CDR3 sequence (DNA): TGTGCCAGCTCACCAACCGGGACATCGGGTACAGATACGCAGTATTTT. The chain is built from TRBV18 and TRBJ2-3; D possibly corresponds to TRBD1 (6 bases). Trimming stripped 2 bases from V and 3 bases from J, with 15 bases between. Germline V gives CDR1 KGHSH, CDR2 LQKENI. The CDR3 is 16 residues long.